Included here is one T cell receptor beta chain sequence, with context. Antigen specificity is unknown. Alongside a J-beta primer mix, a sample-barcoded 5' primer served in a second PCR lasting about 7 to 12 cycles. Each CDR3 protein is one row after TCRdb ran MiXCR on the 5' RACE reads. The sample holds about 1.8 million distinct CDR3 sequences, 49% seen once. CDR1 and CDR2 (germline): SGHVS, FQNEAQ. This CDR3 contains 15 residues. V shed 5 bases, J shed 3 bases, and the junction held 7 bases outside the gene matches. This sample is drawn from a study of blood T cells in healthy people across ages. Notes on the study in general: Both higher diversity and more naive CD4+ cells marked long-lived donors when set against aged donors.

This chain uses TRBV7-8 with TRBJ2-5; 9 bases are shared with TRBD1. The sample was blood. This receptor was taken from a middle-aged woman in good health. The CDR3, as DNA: TGTGCCAGCAGCGCGGGGACAGGGACCAAAGAGACCCAGTACTTC. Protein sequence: CASSAGTGTKETQYF.